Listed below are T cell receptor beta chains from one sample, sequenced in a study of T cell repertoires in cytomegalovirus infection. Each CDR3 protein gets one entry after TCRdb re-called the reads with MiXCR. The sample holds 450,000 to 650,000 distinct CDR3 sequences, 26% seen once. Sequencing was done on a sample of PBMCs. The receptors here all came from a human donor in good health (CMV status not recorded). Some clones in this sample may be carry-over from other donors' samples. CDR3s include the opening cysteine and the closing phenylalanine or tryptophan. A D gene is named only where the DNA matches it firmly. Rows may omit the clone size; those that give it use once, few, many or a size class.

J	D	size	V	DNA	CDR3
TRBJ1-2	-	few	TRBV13	TGTGCCAGCAGCCGGAGGTATGGCTACACCTTC	CASSRRYGYTF
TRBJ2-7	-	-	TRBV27	TGTGCCAGCAGTTTATCTGCGGAGCAGTACTTC	CASSLSAEQYF
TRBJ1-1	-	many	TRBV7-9	TGTGCCAGCAGCTGGGGGGGAAACACTGAAGCTTTCTTT	CASSWGGNTEAFF
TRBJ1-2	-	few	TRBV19	TGTGCCAGTGCACGCGGGGCGGGCGATCACTATGGCTACACCTTC	CASARGAGDHYGYTF
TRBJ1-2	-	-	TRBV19	TGTGCCAGTAGAATTGACGGCCCCAAACAGTCGTATGGCTACACCTTC	CASRIDGPKQSYGYTF
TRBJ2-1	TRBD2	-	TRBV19	TGTGCCAGTAGTATTCGACTAGCGCGAGCGGTCGTCTACAATGTGCAGTTCTTC	CASSIRLARAVVYNVQFF
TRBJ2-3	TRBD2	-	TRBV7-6	TGTGCCAGCAGCTTAGGAGGGACTAGCGGGAGAAGGGCAGATACGCAGTATTTT	CASSLGGTSGRRADTQYF
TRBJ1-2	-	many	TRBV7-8	TGTGCCAGCAGCACCTCGAGGGGACCCTATGGCTACACCTTC	CASSTSRGPYGYTF
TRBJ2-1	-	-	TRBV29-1	TGCAGCGTTAGTCTCCTGGGGCTGAGTGATGAGCAGTTCTTC	CSVSLLGLSDEQFF
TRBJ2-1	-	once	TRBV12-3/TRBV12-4	TGTGCCAGCAGTGTACTAGGGGATGAGCAGTTCTTC	CASSVLGDEQFF
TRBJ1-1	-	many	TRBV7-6	TGTGCCAGCAGCTTAAAACAGGGAGCCGCTGAAGCTTTCTTT	CASSLKQGAAEAFF
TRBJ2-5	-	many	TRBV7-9	TGTGCCAGCAGCTTAGGCCTCGGCCAGGAGACCCAGTACTTC	CASSLGLGQETQYF
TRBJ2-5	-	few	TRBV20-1	TGCAGTGCTAGAGACCAAGAGACCCAGTACTTC	CSARDQETQYF
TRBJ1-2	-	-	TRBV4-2	TGTGCCAGCAGCCAAGCACGGGGCGATAACTATGGCTACACCTTC	CASSQARGDNYGYTF
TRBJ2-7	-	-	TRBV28	TGTGCCAGCACCTCCGGGACCACCTACGAGCAGTACTTC	CASTSGTTYEQYF
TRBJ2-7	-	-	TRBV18	TGTGCCAGCTCACCGAAGAACGAGCAGTACTTC	CASSPKNEQYF
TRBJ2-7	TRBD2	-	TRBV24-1	TGTGCCACCAGTGAATCCGGGACTAGCTGGTATTCCCACGAGCAGTACTTC	CATSESGTSWYSHEQYF